This record covers a single TCR beta chain. Its specificity is not known. The data are from a study of T cells in Graves' hyperthyroidism and ophthalmopathy. The study, taken as a whole, reports: Separation of ophthalmopathy from stable hyperthyroidism was achieved by a 13 V-J model.

There were TCR beta CDR3 regions amplified from RNA transcripts. The primer set for the first-round RT-PCR of the TCR CDR3 was HTBI. TCRdb redid the calling of the multiplex PCR reads with MiXCR, one entry per CDR3 protein. The table includes about 540,000 distinct CDR3 sequences, 40% to 55% detected once. The sequence was obtained from a young woman with Graves' hyperthyroidism. The sample comprised peripheral blood or thyroid tissue (not recorded which).

CDR3 amino acids: CSVEVRTEETQYF. CDR3 in DNA: TGCAGCGTTGAAGTTAGGACAGAGGAGACCCAGTACTTC. The chain combines TRBV29-1 with TRBJ2-5; perhaps TRBD1 as D (6 bases). The CDR3 spans 13 residues. Germline V CDR1 and CDR2: SQVTM, ANQGSEA. V was clipped by 1 base and J by 5 bases, with 11 bases between them.